This T cell receptor beta chain was captured by sequencing in a study of cytomegalovirus exposure and HLA in healthy donors. PCR primers comprised 60 Vbeta and 13 Jbeta primers. TCRdb keeps only in-frame clones here, not all; method: immunoSEQ multiplex PCR. The data contain 150,000 to 200,000 clones, roughly three quarters of them singletons. This clone was seen once. Its antigen is as yet unknown. This CDR3 is built from 13 residues. In germline, CDR1 is MNHEY, CDR2 SVGAGI. With 6 bases clipped from V and 3 bases from J, the junction kept 4 bases outside the gene matches. Study observations and caveats: A list of about 180 TCR beta chains associated with cytomegalovirus was given. Being productive about 87% or about 30% of the time was typical of most TCR beta V segments in an earlier analysis.

Sample: PBMCs. The chain couples TRBV6-5 to TRBJ1-2, with 7 bases identical to TRBD1. The TCR comes from a woman aged 45-60 years in good health and CMV-seronegative. For the CDR3, the DNA is TGTGCCAGCAGGAATACAGGGGACTATGGCTACACCTTC. This gives the protein CASRNTGDYGYTF.